The 24 T cell receptor beta chains below come from one sample, sequenced in a study of T-cell memory formation after mild COVID-19. One entry per CDR3 protein, called by TCRdb with MiXCR from the 5' RACE reads. The table includes 150,000 to 200,000 distinct CDR3 sequences, about a fifth detected once. Sequenced input: PBMCs or a T cell subset sorted from them (not recorded which). The source is an adult woman who had mild COVID-19 (a few samples of this study predate the infection). Cell type and time point are not known.

This clonotype was found a few times. The rearrangement uses TRBV9 and TRBJ2-7; D possibly corresponds to TRBD2 (5 bases). The V end lost 3 bases, the J end lost 2 bases, and 9 bases lay between the germline ends. The germline gives CDR1 SGDLS, CDR2 YYNGEE. The CDR3 totals 13 residues. This chain's CDR3 is CASSGGLTYEQYF. For the CDR3, the DNA is TGTGCCAGCAGCGGAGGACTGACCTACGAGCAGTACTTC.

This clonotype has more than one count but fewer than ten. The chain recombines TRBV7-3 with TRBJ2-3, with D perhaps TRBD1 (6 bases). Trimming cost V 5 bases and J 2 bases, with 14 bases left between them. CDR1 and CDR2 from the germline V gene are SGHTA and FQGTGA. The CDR3 contains 15 residues. The DNA of the CDR3 is TGTGCCAGCAGCCCCCTCACAGGGCTCACAGATACGCAGTATTTT. Amino acids: CASSPLTGLTDTQYF.

V usage is TRBV7-9 and J usage is TRBJ1-1; D is undetermined. CDR1 is SEHNR and CDR2 is FQNEAQ in the germline V gene (reference sequence). The CDR3 spans 14 residues. V gave up 2 bases and J gave up 6 bases, with 13 bases separating them. The CDR3 protein is CASSLSGGWAEAFF. CDR3 in DNA: TGTGCCAGCAGCTTATCTGGAGGCTGGGCTGAAGCTTTCTTT.

This clonotype was picked up many times. This rearrangement joins TRBV7-9 to TRBJ2-1; 9 bases map to TRBD2. Germline V lookup: CDR1 SEHNR, CDR2 FQNEAQ (reference sequence). The ends lost 0 bases at V and 5 bases at J; junction bases unmatched: 2. The CDR3 extends over 15 amino acids. The CDR3 DNA follows: TGTGCCAGCAGCTTAGCCAGACTAGCGGACAATGAGCAGTTCTTC. This translates into CASSLARLADNEQFF.

The table lists this clonotype with a few counts. This chain connects TRBV4-1 to TRBJ2-7; the D gene could be TRBD1 or TRBD2 (5 bases each). V lost 1 base, J lost 0 bases, and 16 bases lay in between. From germline, CDR1 is MGHRA and CDR2 YSYEKL. The CDR3 contains 17 residues. The CDR3 protein is CASSQVAGTDSSYEQYF. The CDR3 DNA follows: TGCGCCAGCAGCCAAGTTGCCGGGACGGATAGCTCCTACGAGCAGTACTTC.

The chain recombines TRBV7-9 with TRBJ2-1, with 8 bases that match TRBD1. The CDR3 sequence is 17 residues long. Trimming at V came to 0 bases and at J to 4 bases, leaving 8 bases not matched to a gene. CDR1 is SEHNR, CDR2 FQNEAQ, per germline (reference sequence). The CDR3 here is CASSLAVRTGGYNEQFF. DNA of the CDR3: TGTGCCAGCAGCTTAGCGGTTAGAACAGGGGGATACAATGAGCAGTTCTTC. Full variable domain (remainder filled in from reference TRBV7-9 and TRBJ2-1): DTGVSQNPRHKITKRGQNVTFRCDPISEHNRLYWYRQTLGQGPEFLTYFQNEAQLEKSRLLSDRFSAERPKGSFSTLEIQRTEQGDSAMYLCASSLAVRTGGYNEQFFGPGTRLTVL.

The sample holds many counts of this clonotype. The J gene is TRBJ2-7, the V gene TRBV5-1; TRBD1 matches 8 bases. Germline CDR1 SGHRS, CDR2 YFSETQ. Germline trimming cut 0 bases from V and 4 bases from J; bases unmatched to any gene: 3. The CDR3 extends over 14 amino acids. This CDR3 is CASSLGTGYYEQYF. The CDR3, as DNA: TGCGCCAGCAGCTTGGGGACAGGGTATTACGAGCAGTACTTC.

The rearrangement links TRBV15 to TRBJ1-2; 8 bases are shared with TRBD1. Germline V lookup: CDR1 LNHNV, CDR2 YYDKDF (reference sequence). The V segment lost 5 bases and the J segment 8 bases; nucleotides outside the gene matches: 13. This CDR3 comprises 15 residues. The DNA of the CDR3 is TGTGCCACCAGCCTACCGACAGGGGAAGAGAAAGGCTACACCTTC. This codes for CATSLPTGEEKGYTF. The variable domain in full, with the rest retrieved from reference TRBV15 and TRBJ1-2, is DAMVIQNPRYQVTQFGKPVTLSCSQTLNHNVMYWYQQKSSQAPKLLFHYYDKDFNNEADTPDNFQSRRPNTSFCFLDIRSPGLGDTAMYLCATSLPTGEEKGYTFGSGTRLTVV.

This clonotype has more than one count but fewer than ten. V usage is TRBV13 and J usage is TRBJ2-7; weak D call: TRBD2 (6 bases). The CDR3 covers 14 residues. Germline V gives CDR1 PRHDT, CDR2 FYEKMQ (reference sequence). With 4 bases removed from V and 5 bases from J, the gap between germline ends came to 15 bases. CDR3 in amino acids: CASSSTAGPHEQYF. The CDR3 DNA follows: TGTGCCAGCAGCTCCACCGCGGGGCCCCACGAGCAGTACTTC.

This rearrangement joins TRBV28 to TRBJ2-7; possible D gene TRBD1, 5 bases. CDR1 MDHEN and CDR2 SYDVKM come from the germline V gene. The germline V and J ends were trimmed by 7 bases and 4 bases, with 14 bases remaining between them. The CDR3 length is 13 residues. CDR3 nucleotides: TGTGCCAGCACCCCTTCTTCAGGGTACGAGCAGTACTTC. The encoded protein is CASTPSSGYEQYF.

The chain couples TRBV7-2 to TRBJ2-1; 13 bases fit TRBD2. CDR1 and CDR2 from the germline V gene are SGHTA and FQGNSA. The CDR3 loop spans 17 amino acids. Unmatched junction bases numbered 4, after V lost 1 base and J lost 4 bases. CDR3 DNA: TGTGCCAGCAGCTTAGTAGAGACTAGCGGGGGGTACAATGAGCAGTTCTTC. Translated: CASSLVETSGGYNEQFF. Filled out from reference TRBV7-2 and TRBJ2-1, the complete variable domain reads GAGVSQSPSNKVTEKGKDVELRCDPISGHTALYWYRQSLGQGLEFLIYFQGNSAPDKSGLPSDRFSAERTGGSVSTLTIQRTQQEDSAVYLCASSLVETSGGYNEQFFGPGTRLTVL.

This clonotype was seen repeatedly, ten times or more. This chain joins TRBV15 and TRBJ2-1, with D perhaps TRBD1 (5 bases). V lost 2 bases, J lost 4 bases, and 12 bases lay in between. Germline CDR1 reads LNHNV; CDR2 reads YYDKDF (reference sequence). The CDR3 contains 15 residues. CDR3 in amino acids: CATSRQGLWYNEQFF. As DNA, the CDR3 is TGTGCCACCAGCAGACAGGGCCTGTGGTACAATGAGCAGTTCTTC.

A few counts support this clonotype. The V gene is TRBV12-3 or TRBV12-4, the J gene TRBJ2-7, with TRBD2 matching 7 bases. Losses at the gene ends were 8 bases for V and 5 bases for J; bases not matched to a gene: 12. CDR3 length equals 14 residues. The CDR3 DNA is TGTGCCAGCGCAAGTGGGAGGGCCCGGGACGAGCAGTACTTC. It yields the protein CASASGRARDEQYF.

This clonotype has a count of ten or more. This chain connects TRBV19 to TRBJ1-6; a weak D match, TRBD1 (6 bases). Germline V gene sequence: CDR1 LNHDA, CDR2 SQIVND (reference sequence). V lost 7 bases to trimming and J lost 5 bases, with 12 bases between them. The CDR3 has 14 amino acids. CDR3 bases: TGTGCCAGTAACAACCAGGGGAATAATTCACCCCTCCACTTT. Protein sequence: CASNNQGNNSPLHF.

V is TRBV12-3 or TRBV12-4 and J is TRBJ2-7, with 9 bases fitting TRBD1. CDR3 length: 15 residues. With V trimmed by 6 bases and J by 3 bases, 9 bases remained unmatched. The CDR3 nucleotides are TGTGCCAGCAGCGACCGGGACAGGGTGAGCTACGAGCAGTACTTC. Translated, it gives CASSDRDRVSYEQYF.

This clonotype was counted at least ten times. The J gene is TRBJ1-2, the V gene TRBV7-9, with 8 bases that match TRBD1. J lost 4 bases, V lost 5 bases, and 6 bases had no gene match. Per the germline V gene, CDR1 is SEHNR and CDR2 is FQNEAQ (reference sequence). CDR3 length: 14 residues. The CDR3 reads CASSRTGPSYGYTF. CDR3 sequence (DNA): TGTGCCAGCAGCCGGACAGGGCCATCCTATGGCTACACCTTC.

J is TRBJ2-7 and V is TRBV12-3 or TRBV12-4; maybe TRBD1 (5 bases). The CDR3 is 13 amino acids. Trimming cost V 11 bases and J 5 bases, with 19 bases left between them. The CDR3 loop reads CAASQRGLDEQYF. CDR3 DNA sequence: TGTGCCGCCTCCCAAAGGGGTCTGGACGAGCAGTACTTC.

J is TRBJ1-1 and V is TRBV7-8; D is ambiguous. The CDR3 consists of 14 residues. V shed 5 bases and J shed 1 base, with 11 bases lying between them. Germline V CDR1 and CDR2: SGHVS, FQNEAQ. The CDR3 sequence: CASSQTPGNTEAFF. The CDR3 region has the DNA TGTGCCAGCAGCCAGACGCCAGGGAACACTGAAGCTTTCTTT.

The chain joins TRBV29-1 to TRBJ1-1; the match to TRBD1 covers 7 bases. J lost 2 bases, V lost 4 bases, and 7 bases had no gene match. The CDR3 extends over 14 amino acids. Per germline, CDR1 SQVTM and CDR2 ANQGSEA. CDR3 nucleotide sequence: TGCAGCGTTGCACAGGGGCGAAGCAACACTGAAGCTTTCTTT. This encodes CSVAQGRSNTEAFF.

In this sample, this clonotype turned up a few times. CDR3 in amino acids: CASSLPASGRRLDEQFF. The CDR3 DNA reads as TGTGCCAGCAGCTTACCGGCTAGCGGGAGGCGTTTGGATGAGCAGTTCTTC. This chain joins TRBV7-9 and TRBJ2-1, with 11 bases lining up with TRBD2. The trim removed 2 bases at V and 8 bases at J, leaving 11 bases unmatched. Germline V gene data show CDR1 as SEHNR and CDR2 as FQNEAQ (reference sequence). CDR3 length equals 17 residues.

CDR3 bases: TGCAGCGTTCCGACGGGCCGAATCTATGGCTACACCTTC. As protein: CSVPTGRIYGYTF. The chain uses TRBV29-1 and TRBJ1-2, with unresolved D. The V gene lost 5 bases and the J gene lost 4 bases, with 14 bases spanning the gap. Looked up from germline, CDR1 is SQVTM and CDR2 is ANQGSEA. The CDR3 is 13 amino acids.

In this sample, this clonotype turned up once. This chain connects TRBV5-1 to TRBJ2-5; D ambiguous. The germline CDR1 and CDR2 sequences are SGHRS and YFSETQ. The V end was cut by 6 bases, the J end by 5 bases, with 11 bases between. The CDR3 length is 12 residues. As DNA, the CDR3 is TGCGCCAGCATGGGGTCCCAGGAGACCCAGTACTTC. Translated: CASMGSQETQYF.

This clonotype appeared a few times. This rearrangement joins TRBV4-3 to TRBJ2-7; the D gene is possibly TRBD2 (6 bases). V dropped 4 bases and J dropped 3 bases, with 10 bases sitting between them. Germline loops: CDR1 LGHNA, CDR2 YSLEER. The CDR3 has 13 amino acids. The CDR3 nucleotides are TGCGCCAGCAGCCCGGGGCGGGGCTACGAGCAGTACTTC. This encodes CASSPGRGYEQYF.

This clonotype was counted only a few times. J is TRBJ1-5 and V is TRBV7-3; no definite D call. V was shortened by 5 bases and J by 10 bases, with 3 bases between the two germline ends. CDR3 length equals 9 residues. Germline V gene data show CDR1 as SGHTA and CDR2 as FQGTGA. The CDR3 protein is CASSTPQHF. The CDR3 region has the DNA TGTGCCAGCAGCACACCCCAGCATTTT.